These 8 T cell receptor beta chains were all obtained from the same sample, sequenced in a study of blood T cell repertoires in COVID-19. Profiled with immunoSEQ multiplex PCR; TCRdb holds only in-frame clones, not every one. The sample holds more than 150,000 clones, roughly 90% seen once. Sequenced: peripheral blood. The source is a middle-aged man with acute or convalescent COVID-19.

This clone was seen only once. The chain has TRBV7-7 and TRBJ2-7, with D perhaps matching TRBD1 (6 bases). CDR3 size: 15 residues. The ends were cut back, 6 bases at V and 1 base at J, with 16 bases in the middle. Germline CDR1 reads SSHAT; CDR2 reads FNYEAQ (reference sequence). CDR3 sequence (DNA): TGTGCCAGCAGTTCGAGACAGGTGCTTTCCTACGAGCAGTACTTC. It codes for CASSSRQVLSYEQYF.

The chain carries TRBV4-1 and TRBJ2-7; TRBD1 aligns across 8 bases. J was trimmed by 4 bases and V by 4 bases; bases with no gene match: 6. The CDR3 consists of 14 residues. The V gene's germline CDR1 is MGHRA and CDR2 YSYEKL. The CDR3 reads CASSLTGAAYEQYF. The CDR3 DNA reads TGCGCCAGCAGCCTGACAGGGGCGGCGTACGAGCAGTACTTC.

V is TRBV6-4 and J is TRBJ2-4, with 7 bases fitting TRBD1. Germline CDR1 and CDR2: MRHNA and SNTAGT. Trimming at V came to 8 bases and at J to 0 bases, leaving 13 bases not matched to a gene. The CDR3 is 17 amino acids. CDR3 nucleotides: TGTGCCAGCCGGGTGGGGACAGCACCACTAGCCAAAAACATTCAGTACTTC. This sequence encodes CASRVGTAPLAKNIQYF.

The chain couples TRBV5-8 to TRBJ2-3; 7 bases are shared with TRBD2. The CDR3 runs 15 residues. The trim removed 7 bases at V and 2 bases at J, leaving 10 bases unmatched. Germline CDR1 reads SGHTS; CDR2 reads YDEGEE. CDR3 sequence: CASPRDYTSTDTQYF. CDR3 in DNA: TGTGCCAGCCCGAGGGACTACACCTCCACAGATACGCAGTATTTT.

This CDR3 is CASSPWTGGTGELFF. The CDR3 DNA reads TGTGCCAGCAGCCCGTGGACAGGGGGTACCGGGGAGCTGTTTTTT. J is TRBJ2-2 and V is TRBV14; 10 bases are shared with TRBD1. The germline V gene has CDR1 SGHDN and CDR2 FVKESK. V lost 4 bases to trimming and J lost 5 bases; unmatched junction nucleotides: 4. The CDR3 is 15 residues long.

The rearrangement joins TRBV7-3 to TRBJ2-7; 8 bases line up with TRBD1. V shed 2 bases, J shed 5 bases, and the junction held 2 bases outside the gene matches. CDR3 length equals 13 residues. CDR1 SGHTA and CDR2 FQGTGA come from the germline V gene. CDR3 amino acids: CASSLEGQDEQYF. CDR3 coding DNA: TGTGCCAGCAGCTTAGAGGGACAGGACGAGCAGTACTTC. Looking up the rest from reference TRBV7-3 and TRBJ2-7 gives the full variable domain: GAGVSQTPSNKVTEKGKYVELRCDPISGHTALYWYRQSLGQGPEFLIYFQGTGAADDSGLPNDRFFAVRPEGSVSTLKIQRTERGDSAVYLCASSLEGQDEQYFGPGTRLTVT.

This rearrangement joins TRBV30 to TRBJ2-7; the match to TRBD2 covers 8 bases. The junction had 6 bases not matched to a gene; V was cut back by 2 bases and J by 3 bases. This CDR3 has 14 amino acids. Germline CDR1 and CDR2: GTSNPN and SVGIG (reference sequence). The CDR3 DNA sequence: TGTGCCTGGAGTTTAAGCGGGGGCAACTACGAGCAGTACTTC. This translates into CAWSLSGGNYEQYF.

The chain has TRBV7-2 and TRBJ2-3; 12 bases are a match to TRBD2. The V gene's germline CDR1 is SGHTA and CDR2 FQGNSA. J gave up 2 bases and V 5 bases, and 5 bases lay outside the gene matches. The CDR3 has 16 residues. This CDR3 is CASSIRLAGVTDTQYF. For the CDR3, the DNA is TGTGCCAGCAGCATAAGACTAGCGGGGGTCACAGATACGCAGTATTTT.